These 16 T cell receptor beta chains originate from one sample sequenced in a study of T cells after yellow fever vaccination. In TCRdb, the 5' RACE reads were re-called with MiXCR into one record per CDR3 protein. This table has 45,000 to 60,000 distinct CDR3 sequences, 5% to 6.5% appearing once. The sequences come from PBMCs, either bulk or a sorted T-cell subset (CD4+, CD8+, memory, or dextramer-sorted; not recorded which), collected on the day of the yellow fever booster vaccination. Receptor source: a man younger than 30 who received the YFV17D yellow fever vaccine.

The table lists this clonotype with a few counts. CDR3 protein: CASSRATRRLGYTF. The DNA for the CDR3 is TGTGCCAGCAGCCGGGCCACCCGCCGATTGGGCTACACCTTC. V is TRBV6-5 and J is TRBJ1-2; no firm D call. CDR1 and CDR2 from the germline V gene are MNHEY and SVGAGI. This CDR3 spans 14 amino acids. V shed 6 bases and J shed 8 bases, with 19 bases lying between them.

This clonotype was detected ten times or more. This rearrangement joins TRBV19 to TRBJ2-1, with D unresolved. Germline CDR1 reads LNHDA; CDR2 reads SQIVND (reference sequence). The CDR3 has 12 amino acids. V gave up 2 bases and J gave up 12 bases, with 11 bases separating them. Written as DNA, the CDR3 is TGTGCCAGTAGTATAATAGGGAACGGGCAGTTCTTC. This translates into CASSIIGNGQFF.

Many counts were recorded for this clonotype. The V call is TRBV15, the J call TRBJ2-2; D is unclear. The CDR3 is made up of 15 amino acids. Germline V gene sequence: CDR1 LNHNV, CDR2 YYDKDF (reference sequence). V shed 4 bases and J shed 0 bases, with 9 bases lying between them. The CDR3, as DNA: TGTGCCACCAGCACCACCACTTCGAACACCGGGGAGCTGTTTTTT. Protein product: CATSTTTSNTGELFF.

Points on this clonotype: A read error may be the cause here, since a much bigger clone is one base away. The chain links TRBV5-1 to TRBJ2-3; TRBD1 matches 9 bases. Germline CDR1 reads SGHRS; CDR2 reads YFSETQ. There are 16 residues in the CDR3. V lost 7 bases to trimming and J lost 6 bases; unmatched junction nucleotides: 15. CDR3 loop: CASDKLGQGVADTQYF. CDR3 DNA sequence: TGCGCCAGCGACAAGCTGGGACAGGGAGTTGCGGATACGCAGTATTTT.

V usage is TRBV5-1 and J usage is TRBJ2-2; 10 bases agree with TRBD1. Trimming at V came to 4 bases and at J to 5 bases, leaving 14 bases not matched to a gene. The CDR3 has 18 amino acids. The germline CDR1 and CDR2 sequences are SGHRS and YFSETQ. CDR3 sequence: CASSETTGGQGETGELFF. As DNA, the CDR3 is TGCGCCAGCAGCGAAACCACCGGAGGACAGGGGGAAACCGGGGAGCTGTTTTTT.

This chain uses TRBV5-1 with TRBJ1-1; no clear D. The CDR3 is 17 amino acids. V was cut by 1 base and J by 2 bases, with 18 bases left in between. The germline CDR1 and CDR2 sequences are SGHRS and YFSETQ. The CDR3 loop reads CASSLRQRGYVNTEAFF. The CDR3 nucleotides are TGCGCCAGCAGCTTGAGGCAGCGAGGGTACGTTAACACTGAAGCTTTCTTT.

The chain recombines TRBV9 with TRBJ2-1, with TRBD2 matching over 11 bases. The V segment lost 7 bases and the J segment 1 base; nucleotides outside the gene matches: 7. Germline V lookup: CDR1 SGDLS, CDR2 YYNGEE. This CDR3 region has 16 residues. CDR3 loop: CASQKGLAASYNEQFF. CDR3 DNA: TGTGCCAGCCAGAAGGGACTAGCGGCTTCCTACAATGAGCAGTTCTTC.

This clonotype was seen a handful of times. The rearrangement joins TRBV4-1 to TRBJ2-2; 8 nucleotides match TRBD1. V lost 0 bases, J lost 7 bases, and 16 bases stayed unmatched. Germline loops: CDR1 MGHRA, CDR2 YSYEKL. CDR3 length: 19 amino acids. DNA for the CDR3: TGCGCCAGCAGCCAAGATCGTTGGTGGACAGGGTCCTCGAGCGGGGAGCTGTTTTTT. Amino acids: CASSQDRWWTGSSSGELFF.

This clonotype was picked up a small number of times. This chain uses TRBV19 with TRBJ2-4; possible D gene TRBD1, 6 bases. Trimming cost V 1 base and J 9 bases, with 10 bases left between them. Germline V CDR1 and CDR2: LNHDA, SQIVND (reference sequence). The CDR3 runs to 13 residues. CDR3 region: CASSIVGAGIQYF. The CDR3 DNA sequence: TGTGCCAGTAGTATAGTGGGGGCTGGCATTCAGTACTTC. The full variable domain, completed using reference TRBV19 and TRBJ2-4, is DGGITQSPKYLFRKEGQNVTLSCEQNLNHDAMYWYRQDPGQGLRLIYYSQIVNDFQKGDIAEGYSVSREKKESFPLTVTSAQKNPTAFYLCASSIVGAGIQYFGAGTRLSVL.

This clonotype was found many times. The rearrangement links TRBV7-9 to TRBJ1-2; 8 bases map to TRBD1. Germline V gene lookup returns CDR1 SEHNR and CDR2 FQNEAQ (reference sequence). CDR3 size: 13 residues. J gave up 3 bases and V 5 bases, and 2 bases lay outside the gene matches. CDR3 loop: CASSTDRDYGYTF. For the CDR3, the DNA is TGTGCCAGCAGCACGGACAGGGACTATGGCTACACCTTC.

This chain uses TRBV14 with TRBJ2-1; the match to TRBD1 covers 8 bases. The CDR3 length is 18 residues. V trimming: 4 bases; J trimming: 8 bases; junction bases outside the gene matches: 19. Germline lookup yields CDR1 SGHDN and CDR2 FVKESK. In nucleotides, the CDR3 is TGTGCCAGCAGCCTCTCCTCGGGACAGGACTTACCGGTCGATGAGCAGTTCTTC. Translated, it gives CASSLSSGQDLPVDEQFF.

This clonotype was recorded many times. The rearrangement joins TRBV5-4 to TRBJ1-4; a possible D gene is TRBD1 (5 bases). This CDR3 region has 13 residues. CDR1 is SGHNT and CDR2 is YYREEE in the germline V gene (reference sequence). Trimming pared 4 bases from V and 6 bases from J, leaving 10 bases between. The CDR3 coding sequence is TGTGCCAGCAGCGGCCCGGGGGATGAAAAACTGTTTTTT. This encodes CASSGPGDEKLFF.

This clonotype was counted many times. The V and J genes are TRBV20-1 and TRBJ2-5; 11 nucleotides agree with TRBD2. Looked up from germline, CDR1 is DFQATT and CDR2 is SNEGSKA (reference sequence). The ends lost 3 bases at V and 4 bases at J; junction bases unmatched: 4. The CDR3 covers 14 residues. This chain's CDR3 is CSASPLAGGETQYF. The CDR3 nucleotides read TGCAGTGCTAGCCCCCTAGCGGGGGGAGAGACCCAGTACTTC.

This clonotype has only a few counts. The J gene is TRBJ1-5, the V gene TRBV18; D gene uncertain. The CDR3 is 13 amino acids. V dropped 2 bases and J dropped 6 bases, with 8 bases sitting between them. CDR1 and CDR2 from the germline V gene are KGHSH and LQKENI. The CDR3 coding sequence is TGTGCCAGCTCACCAGACGAGGCTCAGCCCCAGCATTTT. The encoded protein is CASSPDEAQPQHF.

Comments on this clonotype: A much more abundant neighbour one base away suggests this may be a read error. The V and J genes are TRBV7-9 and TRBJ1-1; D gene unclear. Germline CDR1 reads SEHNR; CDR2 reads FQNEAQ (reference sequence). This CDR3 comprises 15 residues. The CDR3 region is CASSLKIAGYTEACF. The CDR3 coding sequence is TGTGCCAGCAGCTTAAAAATTGCCGGATACACTGAAGCTTGCTTT.

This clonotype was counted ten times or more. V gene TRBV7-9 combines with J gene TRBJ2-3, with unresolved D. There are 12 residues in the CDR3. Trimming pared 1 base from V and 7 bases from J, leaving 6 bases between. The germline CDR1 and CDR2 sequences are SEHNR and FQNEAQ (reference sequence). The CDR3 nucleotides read TGTGCCAGCAGCTTAGTCGCCAATACGCAGTATTTT. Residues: CASSLVANTQYF.